This TCR beta chain stems from a study of T-cell reconstitution after alpha-beta-depleted transplantation in children. Findings of the study overall: Several hundred expanded graft clones reportedly were the source of alpha-beta T cells about two months after transplant.

In regard to this clonotype: What it recognizes is unknown.

For TCRbeta, the library was prepared with unique molecular identifiers. Using its own MiXCR run on the PCR reads, TCRdb lists one record per CDR3 protein. The data contain just under 250,000 distinct CDR3 sequences, 20% to 30% of them seen just once; the ten biggest clones take up roughly 2.6%. The CDR3 contains 18 residues. Unmatched junction bases numbered 17, after V lost 1 base and J lost 10 bases. The germline gives CDR1 SGHNT, CDR2 YYREEE (reference sequence). The source was PBMCs, collected before TCRalphabeta/CD19-depleted stem cell transplant. This chain uses TRBV5-4 with TRBJ1-6; 7 bases line up with TRBD1. The source of this sequence is a girl aged 2 to 10 with Fanconi anemia, due to receive a stem cell transplant. The CDR3 DNA reads TGTGCCAGCAGCTTGAGGCGGACACACAGGGGTGGTCAGTCACCCCTCCACTTT. It yields the protein CASSLRRTHRGGQSPLHF. Full variable domain (outside the CDR3, taken from reference TRBV5-4 and TRBJ1-6): ETGVTQSPTHLIKTRGQQVTLRCSSQSGHNTVSWYQQALGQGPQFIFQYYREEENGRGNFPPRFSGLQFPNYSSELNVNALELDDSALYLCASSLRRTHRGGQSPLHFGNGTRLTVT.